A selection of T cell receptor beta chains follows, all from one sample in a study of T cell responses to AZD1222 COVID-19 vaccine. This table comes from immunoSEQ multiplex PCR, and its TCRdb copy is limited to in-frame clones, with some not included. The sample yields about 120,000 clones, over 85% seen once. The source material was peripheral blood, sampled on day 0 of AZD1222 vaccination. The receptors were gathered from an adult in good health. Both conserved end residues are part of each CDR3. Each record gives: clone size, V gene, CDR3 protein. Size values are once, few and many counts, or a class for expanded clones, and some rows have none.

.,TRBV6-5,CASSDRGRTEAFF
once,TRBV9,CASSPGGSRQPQHF
few,TRBV4-1,CASSQTDGAPSYEQYF
.,TRBV6-6,CASSHGLGGQETQYF
.,TRBV9,CASSVGGWDLNTEAFF
.,TRBV5-1,CASSLGQGSSDEQYF
.,TRBV2,CASNRDGGSSYNEQFF
.,TRBV7-2,CASLKGAGRSKNIQYF
.,TRBV30,CAWSRDRTKHSNQPQHF
.,TRBV21-1,CASSICVAGGNNEQFF
few,TRBV18,CASSSRQDHTEAFF
few,TRBV18,CASSAEGPLYNEQFF
.,TRBV25-1,CASSPDRIGGYTF
once,TRBV27,CASSQPGGYTEAFF
.,TRBV6-5,CASRGTTQTQYF
.,TRBV7-8,CASSTDRYNEQFF
.,TRBV9,CASSVEVGGRYGYTF
.,TRBV4-1,CASSQDPGTGFYGYTF
.,TRBV10-1,CASSESAGGRDNEQFF
.,TRBV28,CASSDRVKEAFF
.,TRBV19,CASSIKGGTNEKLFF
.,TRBV18,CASSQGFSYNSPLHF
.,TRBV29-1,CSVEKLGDIKETQYF
once,TRBV11-2,CASSSGVGTTEAFF
.,TRBV27,CASSPTGGPAQYF
.,TRBV12-3/TRBV12-4,CASRRTGRETQYF
.,TRBV9,CASSVGGNLNTEAFF
.,TRBV6-5,CASLPGNSPLHF
.,TRBV5-1,CASSPERGEQFF
.,TRBV28,CASRSGTGRLGLAKNIQYF
once,TRBV7-8,CASSQTGVSGNTIYF
once,TRBV4-2,CASSQGFLAGIHEQYF
.,TRBV24-1,CATSPRAGTSPSSSYNEQFF
.,TRBV5-1,CASSFRGMGTEAFF
.,TRBV6-6,CASSSTGQVLNYGYTF